Given below is one T cell receptor (beta chain) in context. Its antigen is not yet known. Base qualities are missing; no much larger clone stands one base away. This sample stems from a study of T cell responses to AZD1222 COVID-19 vaccine (dated by TCRdb to 2020 to 2023). Study-wide context: Because spike-specific TCR depth and breadth did not differ between the two schedules, AZD1222 recipients who got a second dose at roughly 4 weeks were pooled with those who got a second dose at roughly 12 weeks. A total of 230 to 250 trial participants underwent TCR sequencing, of whom some 200 had received two doses of AZD1222 and about 25 had received two doses of the MenACWY control vaccine. Enrollment into the trials was organized by age into subgroups of 18-55, 56-69 and 70-plus years, and those subgroups contained approximately 150, 30 and 60 TCR-sequenced participants, respectively.

The CDR3 regions of human TCRbeta chains were subjected to immunosequencing. The original pipeline was this. Repertoire TCRs were matched against a reference library of SARS-CoV-2-specific TCRs generated with the MIRA antigen-specificity platform. Breadth meant the fraction of unique TCRs that were SARS-CoV-2-associated, whereas depth meant the fraction of total T cells that were SARS-CoV-2-associated. Using the MIRA data, every spike-specific TCR was mapped to the spike region that the TCR reacted to and assigned to either a CD4 or a CD8 class. Log10-transformed breadth and depth values were compared by one-way ANOVA with Sidak's multiple comparisons tests. The table was pulled from immuneACCESS by TCRdb, which kept in-frame rearrangements only. Such tables lose some clones; where checked, under half of the loss comes from unresolved V genes, and the rest has no known cause. D and trimming were read from the DNA, whereas the V and J calls and clone size are those reported in that table. This sample has under 110,000 clones in its table, and roughly 87% of those were observed once. The ten largest clones capture approximately 15% of the sample.

What the work shows at the level of the full study, not this receptor alone: Only 5 to 7 AZD1222 recipients were SARS-CoV-2 seropositive at baseline, limiting conclusions about previously exposed vaccinees. Because no day 14 peak-response samples were available, repertoires were characterized only after the peak T cell response. The 56-69-year group was small, and its depth increase did not reach significance, likely because of low power. After two AZD1222 doses, spike-specific TCR breadth and depth were significantly higher than at day 0 and than in MenACWY recipients. Participants were mostly white British, with more females than males. The authors suggested clonal diversity may have been underestimated. Reportedly, almost half of the unique spike-specific TCRs recognized epitopes lying outside the regions that are mutated in the B.1.351 and B.1.1.7 variants. CD4 TCRs associated with the vaccine covered the entire spike protein, and the dominant responses were in regions 160-218 and 743-854.

Read against the paper, the sample's time point label means: baseline before first vaccination. The vaccinee samples were drawn from two UK trials, COV001 and COV002, one of which was a single-blind randomized controlled phase 2/3 trial testing AZD1222 (ChAdOx1 nCoV-19) in healthy adults. For TCRbeta chain sequencing, PBMC samples from trial participants were taken at day 0 and at day 28 after the second dose. Cut back by 6 bases and 5 bases, the V and J ends lie 19 bases apart. The germline V gene supplies CDR1 MDHEN and CDR2 SYDVKM. Counted from cysteine to phenylalanine, this CDR3 has 15 amino acids. Here the CDR3 DNA is all that survives: 45 bases in frame from base 1.

This TCR derives from an adult in good health. The chain employs TRBV28 and TRBJ1-1; TRBD1 is a weak D gene call, 6 bases matching. The source was peripheral blood, collected on day 0 of AZD1222 vaccination. The nucleotide sequence reads TGTGCCAGCAGCCCCGGTCGGGGGGCGCGAACTGAAGCTTTCTTT. Translated, this is CASSPGRGARTEAFF.